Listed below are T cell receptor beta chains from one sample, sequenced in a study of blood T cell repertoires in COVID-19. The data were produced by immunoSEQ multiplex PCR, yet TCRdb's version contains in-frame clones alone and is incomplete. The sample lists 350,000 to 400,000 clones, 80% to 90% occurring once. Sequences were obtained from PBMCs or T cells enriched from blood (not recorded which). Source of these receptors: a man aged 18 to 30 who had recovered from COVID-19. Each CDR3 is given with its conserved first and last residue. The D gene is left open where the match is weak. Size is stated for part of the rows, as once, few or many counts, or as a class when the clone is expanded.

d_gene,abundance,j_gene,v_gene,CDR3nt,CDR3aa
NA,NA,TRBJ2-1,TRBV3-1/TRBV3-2,TGTGCCAGCAGCCAAGTAAACGGTAATGAGCAGTTCTTC,CASSQVNGNEQFF
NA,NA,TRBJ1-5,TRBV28,TGTGCCAGCAGTTTTTTAGAGTCTCCTAGCAATCAGCCCCAGCATTTT,CASSFLESPSNQPQHF
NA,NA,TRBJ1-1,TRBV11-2,TGTGCCAGCAGCTTAGGGCAATCAGGGGAATTCTTTGAAGCTTTCTTT,CASSLGQSGEFFEAFF
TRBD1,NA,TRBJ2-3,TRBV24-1,TGTGCCACCAGTGATCCCGGACAGGGGTGGTCAGATACGCAGTATTTT,CATSDPGQGWSDTQYF
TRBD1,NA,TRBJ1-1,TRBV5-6,TGTGCCAGCAGCGTATGGGACAGGCTGAACACTGAAGCTTTCTTT,CASSVWDRLNTEAFF
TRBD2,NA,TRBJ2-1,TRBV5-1,TGCGCCAGCACACCCGGGGGGGGGCACACCTACAATGAGCAGTTCTTC,CASTPGGGHTYNEQFF
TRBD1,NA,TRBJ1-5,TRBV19,TGTGCCAGTAGTACCACCGGGACAGGGGGTGGCAATCAGCCCCAGCATTTT,CASSTTGTGGGNQPQHF
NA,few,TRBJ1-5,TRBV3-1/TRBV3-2,TGTGCCAGCAGCCCGGAGGGGTTCAATCAGCCCCAGCATTTT,CASSPEGFNQPQHF
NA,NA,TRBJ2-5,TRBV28,TGTGCCAGCAGGACAGGTCGCTTGGAGACCCAGTACTTC,CASRTGRLETQYF
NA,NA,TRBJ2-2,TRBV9,TGTGCCAGCAGCGTAGAGCGGGACACCGGGGAGCTGTTTTTT,CASSVERDTGELFF
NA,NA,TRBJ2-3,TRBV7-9,TGTGCCAGCACAGAGGTTGATGATACGCAGTATTTT,CASTEVDDTQYF
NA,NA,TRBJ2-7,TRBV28,TGTGCCAGCAGCCTAGGACAGAGCTCCTACGAGCAGTACTTC,CASSLGQSSYEQYF
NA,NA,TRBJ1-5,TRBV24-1,TGTGCCACCAGTGATAGCGATCAGCCCCAGCATTTT,CATSDSDQPQHF
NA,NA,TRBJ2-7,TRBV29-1,TGCAGCGTTGATCGCCGGGAGCAGTACTTC,CSVDRREQYF
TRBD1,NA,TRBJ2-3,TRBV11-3,TGTGCCAGCAGCCGACAGGGGGCATTTAAGGATACGCAGTATTTT,CASSRQGAFKDTQYF
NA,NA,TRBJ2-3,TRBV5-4,TGTGCCAGCAGCCGACGACAGGCCTCCTTTGTAGATACGCAGTATTTT,CASSRRQASFVDTQYF
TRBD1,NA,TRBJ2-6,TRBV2,TGTGCCAGCAGTGGGGGGACAGGAGGGACTGGGGCCAACGTCCTGACTTTC,CASSGGTGGTGANVLTF
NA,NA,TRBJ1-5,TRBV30,TGTGCCTGGAGTGTACAAGGGGAACAGCCCCAGCATTTT,CAWSVQGEQPQHF
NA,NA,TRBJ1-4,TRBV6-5,TGTGCCAGCAGTCGACTCGGGGAAAAACTGTTTTTT,CASSRLGEKLFF
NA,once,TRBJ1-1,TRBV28,TGTGCCAGCAGTCCGCCGGGATCCAAGGTGGAAGCTTTCTTT,CASSPPGSKVEAFF
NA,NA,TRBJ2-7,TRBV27,TGTGCCAGCAGTTTTTACCAGGGATTGGCCTACGAGCAGTACTTC,CASSFYQGLAYEQYF
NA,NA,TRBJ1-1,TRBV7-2,TGTGCCAGCAGCTCCCCCAGGGGTCTCAGAGCTTTCTTT,CASSSPRGLRAFF
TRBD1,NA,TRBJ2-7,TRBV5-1,TGCGCCAGCAGCCCCCGACAGGGGACGAACTACGAGCAGTACTTC,CASSPRQGTNYEQYF
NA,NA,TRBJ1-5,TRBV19,TGTGCCAGTAGTATTCCTAATAGCAATCAGCCCCAGCATTTT,CASSIPNSNQPQHF
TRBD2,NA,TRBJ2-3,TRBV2,TGTGCCAGCACCCAGCGGGGGGCCACAGATACGCAGTATTTT,CASTQRGATDTQYF
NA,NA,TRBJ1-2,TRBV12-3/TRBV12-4,TGTGCCAGCAGTTTGCTAGTGAACTATGGCTACACCTTC,CASSLLVNYGYTF
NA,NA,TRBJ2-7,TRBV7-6,TGTGCCAGCAGCTTAGAGAGCTCCTACGAGCAGTACTTC,CASSLESSYEQYF
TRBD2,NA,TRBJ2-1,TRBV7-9,TGTGCCAGCAGCCACAGACTAGCGGGTCAATCCTACAATGAGCAGTTCTTC,CASSHRLAGQSYNEQFF
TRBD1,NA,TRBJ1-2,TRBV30,TGTGCCTGGAGTCAGGGCGCCGAGACAGGGCTCGACTATGGCTACACCTTC,CAWSQGAETGLDYGYTF
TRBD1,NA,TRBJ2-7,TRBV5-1,TGCGCCAGCAGCTCCGGACAGGGGTCCTACGAGCAGTACTTC,CASSSGQGSYEQYF
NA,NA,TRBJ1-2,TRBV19,TGTGCCACCGGCGGAGGACTAAATACCGGTGGCTACACCTTC,CATGGGLNTGGYTF
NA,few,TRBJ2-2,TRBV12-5,TGTGCTAGTGGTTTGGTACGGTGGAACACCGGGGAGCTGTTTTTT,CASGLVRWNTGELFF
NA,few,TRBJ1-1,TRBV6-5,TGTGCCAGCAGTTTCACGGTTGTGACTGAAGCTTTCTTT,CASSFTVVTEAFF
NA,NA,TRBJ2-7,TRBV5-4,TGTGCCACCTCCCCGGACAGAAGCTACGAGCAGTACTTC,CATSPDRSYEQYF
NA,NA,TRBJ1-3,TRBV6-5,TGTGCCAGCAGTTACACCGGGGTTGGAAACACCATATATTTT,CASSYTGVGNTIYF
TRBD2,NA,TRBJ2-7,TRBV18,TGTGCCAGCTCCCCCTTCGGGACTAGCGGGGCACACGAGCAGTACTTC,CASSPFGTSGAHEQYF
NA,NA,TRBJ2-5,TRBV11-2,TGTGCCAGCAGCTGGGGCGGGGAAGAGACCCAGTACTTC,CASSWGGEETQYF
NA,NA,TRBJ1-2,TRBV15,TGTGCCACCAGCAGAGAGGGGCTCGGCTACACCTTC,CATSREGLGYTF
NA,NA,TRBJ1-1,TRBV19,TGTGCCAGTAGCCTACAGGGAACTGAAGCTTTCTTT,CASSLQGTEAFF
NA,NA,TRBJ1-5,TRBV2,TGTGCCTCACGACAGGAGACGAATCAGCCCCAGCATTTT,CASRQETNQPQHF
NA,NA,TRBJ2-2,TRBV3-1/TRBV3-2,TGTGCCAGCAGCCCCCGACAATCCGGGGAGCTGTTTTTT,CASSPRQSGELFF
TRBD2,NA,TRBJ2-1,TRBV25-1,TGTGCCAGCAGGAAAGCGGGAGGGACTAATGAGCAGTTCTTC,CASRKAGGTNEQFF
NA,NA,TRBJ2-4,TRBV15,TGTGCCACCTCACTCACCCTAGCCAAAAACATTCAGTACTTC,CATSLTLAKNIQYF
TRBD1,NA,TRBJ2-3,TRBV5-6,TGTGCCAGCAGGTTGACAGGGAGTGACGATACGCAGTATTTT,CASRLTGSDDTQYF
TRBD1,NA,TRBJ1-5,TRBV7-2,TGTGCCAGCAGCTCCGGGACAGTCGGGGGACAGCCCCAGCATTTT,CASSSGTVGGQPQHF
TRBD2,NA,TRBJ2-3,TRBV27,TGTGCCAGCAGTCCATCCGGGACTAGCGGGGGGGCTTATACGCAGTATTTT,CASSPSGTSGGAYTQYF
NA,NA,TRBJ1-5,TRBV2,TGTGCCAGCAGGCAGGGGCAAGGCAATCAGCCCCAGCATTTT,CASRQGQGNQPQHF
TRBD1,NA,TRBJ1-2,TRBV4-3,TGCGCCAGCAGCCAAGTAGACAGGGGAAACTATGGCTACACCTTC,CASSQVDRGNYGYTF
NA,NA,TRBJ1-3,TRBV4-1,TGCGCCAGCAGCCAGAGTCCGAGCTCTGGAAACACCATATATTTT,CASSQSPSSGNTIYF
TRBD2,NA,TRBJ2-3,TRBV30,TGTGCCTGGAGTTTCCCAGCGGGAGTCCCAGATACGCAGTATTTT,CAWSFPAGVPDTQYF
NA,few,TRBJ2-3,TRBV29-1,TGCAGCGTTTTAGCGGTAGGAACAGATACGCAGTATTTT,CSVLAVGTDTQYF
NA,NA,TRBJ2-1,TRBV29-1,TGCAGCGCCGGGGGCAATGAGCAGTTCTTC,CSAGGNEQFF
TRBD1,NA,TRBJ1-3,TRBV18,TGTGCCAGCTCCCGCGGGACAGACTCTGGAAACACCATATATTTT,CASSRGTDSGNTIYF
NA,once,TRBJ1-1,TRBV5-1,TGCGCCAGCAGCCCCGGGGGAGGAGCTGAAGCTTTCTTT,CASSPGGGAEAFF
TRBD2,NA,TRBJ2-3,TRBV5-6,TGTGCCAGCAGCCTAGCGGGAAAGGCTACGCAGTATTTT,CASSLAGKATQYF
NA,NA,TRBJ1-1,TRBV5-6,TGTGCCAGCAGCTTTAAGAACACTGAAGCTTTCTTT,CASSFKNTEAFF
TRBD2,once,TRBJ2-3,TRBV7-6,TGTGCCAGCAGCTTAGGGCTAGCGGGTAGCACAGATACGCAGTATTTT,CASSLGLAGSTDTQYF
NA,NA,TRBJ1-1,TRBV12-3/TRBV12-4,TGTGCCAGCAGTTACAGGGTGGGCCGTGAAGCTTTCTTT,CASSYRVGREAFF
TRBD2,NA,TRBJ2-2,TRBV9,TGTGCCAGCAGCGTCGTAGCGGGGCCCTCGAACACCGGGGAGCTGTTTTTT,CASSVVAGPSNTGELFF
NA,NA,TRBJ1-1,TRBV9,TGTGCCAGCAGCGCCGGGGAGGGGATCGACACTGAAGCTTTCTTT,CASSAGEGIDTEAFF